The rows below give T cell receptor beta chains drawn from one sample of a study of identical twins. MiXCR, applied by TCRdb to the 5' RACE reads, yields one record per CDR3 protein. The repertoire includes hundreds of thousands of distinct CDR3 sequences, 18% of them detected once, and about 12% sits in the top ten. Another study also made use of these data, one on T cells expressing NK-cell markers.

Sample: PBMCs. Source of these receptors: a woman between 18 and 29 years old in good health. The CDR3 runs from the conserved cysteine through the conserved F or W. Each record gives: V gene, D gene, clone size, J gene, CDR3 protein, CDR3 DNA. A D gene is named only where the DNA matches it firmly. Clone sizes are given selectively: once, few, many, or a class where the clone is expanded.

v_gene: TRBV5-1; d_gene: TRBD1; abundance: NA; j_gene: TRBJ2-7; CDR3aa: CASRGQGTHEQYF; CDR3nt: TGCGCCAGCAGGGGACAGGGTACCCACGAGCAGTACTTC
v_gene: TRBV4-2; d_gene: TRBD2; abundance: NA; j_gene: TRBJ2-3; CDR3aa: CASSQALPTSGESFTDTQYF; CDR3nt: TGTGCCAGCAGCCAAGCGCTCCCGACTAGCGGGGAGTCGTTCACAGATACGCAGTATTTT
v_gene: TRBV7-9; d_gene: TRBD1; abundance: few; j_gene: TRBJ2-3; CDR3aa: CASIPGTGVGAKDTQYF; CDR3nt: TGTGCCAGCATTCCCGGGACAGGGGTCGGGGCAAAAGATACGCAGTATTTT
v_gene: TRBV5-1; d_gene: TRBD2; abundance: NA; j_gene: TRBJ2-5; CDR3aa: CASSLGGSRQETQYF; CDR3nt: TGCGCCAGCAGCTTGGGCGGGAGTCGGCAAGAGACCCAGTACTTC
v_gene: TRBV12-3/TRBV12-4; d_gene: NA; abundance: NA; j_gene: TRBJ1-1; CDR3aa: CASSFRYQGNTEAFF; CDR3nt: TGTGCCAGCAGTTTTCGTTACCAGGGGAACACTGAAGCTTTCTTT
v_gene: TRBV29-1; d_gene: NA; abundance: few; j_gene: TRBJ2-7; CDR3aa: CSAAARQGTYEQYF; CDR3nt: TGCAGCGCTGCTGCCCGCCAGGGGACCTACGAGCAGTACTTC
v_gene: TRBV20-1; d_gene: NA; abundance: few; j_gene: TRBJ2-1; CDR3aa: CSAKQSNRRYNEQFF; CDR3nt: TGCAGTGCCAAGCAGTCGAACCGCCGCTACAATGAGCAGTTCTTC
v_gene: TRBV7-8; d_gene: NA; abundance: NA; j_gene: TRBJ2-7; CDR3aa: CASSFSETTYEQYF; CDR3nt: TGTGCCAGCAGCTTCAGCGAGACCACCTACGAGCAGTACTTC
v_gene: TRBV20-1; d_gene: TRBD2; abundance: NA; j_gene: TRBJ2-3; CDR3aa: CSARGAILAASTDTQYF; CDR3nt: TGCAGTGCTAGAGGGGCCATCCTAGCGGCTAGCACAGATACGCAGTATTTT
v_gene: TRBV9; d_gene: TRBD2; abundance: NA; j_gene: TRBJ2-5; CDR3aa: CASSSFGGSLETQYF; CDR3nt: TGTGCCAGCAGCTCCTTCGGCGGGAGTCTTGAGACCCAGTACTTC
v_gene: TRBV10-3; d_gene: NA; abundance: NA; j_gene: TRBJ1-1; CDR3aa: CAMGPSRNTEAFF; CDR3nt: TGTGCCATGGGCCCGAGTAGGAACACTGAAGCTTTCTTT
v_gene: TRBV30; d_gene: NA; abundance: few; j_gene: TRBJ2-7; CDR3aa: CAWSVRLRRYF; CDR3nt: TGTGCCTGGAGTGTACGTTTAAGGCGGTACTTC